This T cell receptor beta chain emerged from a study of blood T cells in healthy people across ages. Study conclusions and caveats: Unknown donor CMV status possibly confounded expanded clonotype changes. From one million sequenced T cells, diversity estimates were lower bounds.

Germline V gives CDR1 MRHNA, CDR2 SNTAGT. The CDR3 totals 13 residues. V was cut by 3 bases and J by 7 bases, with 13 bases left in between. This clonotype was picked up a small number of times. Its antigen is not identified. With a J-beta primer mix and a sample-barcoded 5' primer, a second PCR ran about 6 to 11 cycles. The template-switch adaptor was a 5' adaptor with 12 random nucleotides. It tagged each cDNA molecule. TCRdb used MiXCR to reprocess the 5' RACE reads, holding one entry per CDR3 protein. The sample yields approximately 1.5 million distinct CDR3 sequences, 35% to 45% seen once. The rearrangement joins TRBV6-4 to TRBJ2-7; D unclear. Material: blood. The sequence came from a woman aged 18-29 years in good health. CDR3 residues: CASSEEEYNEQYF. The CDR3 nucleotides read TGTGCCAGCAGTGAGGAAGAGTACAATGAGCAGTACTTC.